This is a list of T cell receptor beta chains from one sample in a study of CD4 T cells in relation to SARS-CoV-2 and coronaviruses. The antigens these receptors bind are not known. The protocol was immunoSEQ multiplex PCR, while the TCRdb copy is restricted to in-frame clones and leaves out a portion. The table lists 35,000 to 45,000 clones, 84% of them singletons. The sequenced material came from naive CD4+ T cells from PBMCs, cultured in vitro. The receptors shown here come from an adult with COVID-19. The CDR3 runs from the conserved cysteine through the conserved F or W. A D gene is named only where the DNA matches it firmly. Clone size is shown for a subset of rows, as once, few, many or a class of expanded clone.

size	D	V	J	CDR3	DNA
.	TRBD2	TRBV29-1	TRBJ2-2	CSVVGLAGLSGELFF	TGCAGCGTGGTTGGACTAGCGGGACTTTCCGGGGAGCTGTTTTTT
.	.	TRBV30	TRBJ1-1	CAGNRDRDTEAFF	TGTGCCGGCAACAGGGATAGAGACACTGAAGCTTTCTTT
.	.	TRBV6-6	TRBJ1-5	CASSYETGASNQPQHF	TGTGCCAGCAGTTACGAGACAGGCGCTAGCAATCAGCCCCAGCATTTT
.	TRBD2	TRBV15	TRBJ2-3	CATSRAFTSGSWGTDTQYF	TGTGCCACCAGCAGAGCGTTCACTAGCGGGAGTTGGGGCACAGATACGCAGTATTTT
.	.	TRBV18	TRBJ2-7	CASSESSEAHEQYF	TGTGCCAGCTCAGAGTCCTCCGAAGCCCACGAGCAGTACTTC
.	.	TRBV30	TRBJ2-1	CAWSPPGGGLDEQFF	TGTGCCTGGAGTCCCCCAGGGGGGGGTTTGGATGAGCAGTTCTTC
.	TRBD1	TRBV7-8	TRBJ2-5	CASSLEAQGARETQYF	TGTGCCAGCAGCTTAGAGGCGCAGGGGGCGCGTGAGACCCAGTACTTC
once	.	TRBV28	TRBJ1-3	CATQIQVTRGNTIYF	TGTGCCACCCAAATCCAGGTGACGAGAGGAAACACCATATATTTT
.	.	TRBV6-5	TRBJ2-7	CASRPAGFRYEQYF	TGTGCCAGCAGACCCGCAGGGTTCCGTTACGAGCAGTACTTC
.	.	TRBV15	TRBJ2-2	CATSVNRVRTGELFF	TGTGCCACCAGCGTGAATAGGGTTCGGACCGGGGAGCTGTTTTTT
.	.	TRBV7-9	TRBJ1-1	CASRPLRFGGYTEAFF	TGTGCCAGCAGACCCCTCCGGTTCGGTGGGTACACTGAAGCTTTCTTT
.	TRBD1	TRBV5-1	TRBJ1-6	CASSLVVRGLGSPLHF	TGCGCCAGCAGCTTGGTGGTCAGGGGGCTGGGTTCACCCCTCCACTTT
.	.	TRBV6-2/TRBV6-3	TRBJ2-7	CASSPPGSVSYEQYF	TGTGCCAGCAGCCCCCCCGGATCCGTCTCCTACGAGCAGTACTTC
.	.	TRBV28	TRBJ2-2	CASKEIGRQNTGELFF	TGTGCCAGCAAAGAGATTGGACGACAAAACACCGGGGAGCTGTTTTTT
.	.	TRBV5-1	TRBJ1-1	CASSPTDSHEAFF	TGCGCCAGCAGCCCCACGGACAGCCATGAAGCTTTCTTT
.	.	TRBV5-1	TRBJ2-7	CASSPSGKMYEQYF	TGCGCCAGCAGTCCCAGCGGTAAGATGTACGAGCAGTACTTC
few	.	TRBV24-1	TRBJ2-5	CATSDPSRQETQYF	TGTGCCACCAGTGATCCAAGTAGGCAAGAGACCCAGTACTTC
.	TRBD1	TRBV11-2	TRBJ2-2	CASSLTTGGTGELFF	TGTGCCAGCAGCTTAACTACAGGGGGTACCGGGGAGCTGTTTTTT
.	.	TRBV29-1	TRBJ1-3	CSVEDREARNTIYF	TGCAGCGTTGAAGATCGGGAGGCCAGAAACACCATATATTTT
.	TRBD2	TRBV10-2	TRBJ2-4	CASSDLLGGGNIQYF	TGCGCCAGCAGTGATCTCCTGGGGGGGGGAAACATTCAGTACTTC
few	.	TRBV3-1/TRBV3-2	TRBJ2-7	CASSQDFPGSGEQYF	TGTGCCAGCAGCCAAGACTTCCCAGGGTCAGGAGAGCAGTACTTC
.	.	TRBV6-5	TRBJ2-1	CASSPGGALYNEQFF	TGTGCCAGCAGTCCTGGTGGGGCTCTATACAATGAGCAGTTCTTC
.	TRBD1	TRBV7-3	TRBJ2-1	CASSLLGQGHNEQFF	TGTGCCAGCAGCTTATTGGGACAGGGACACAATGAGCAGTTCTTC
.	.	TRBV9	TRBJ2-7	CASSTWTAGEQYF	TGTGCCAGCAGCACCTGGACAGCCGGCGAGCAGTACTTC
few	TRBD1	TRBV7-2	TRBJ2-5	CASSLDRGETQYF	TGTGCCAGCAGCTTAGACAGGGGAGAGACCCAGTACTTC
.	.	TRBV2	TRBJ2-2	CASSPGQWHGELFF	TGTGCCAGCAGTCCTGGACAGTGGCACGGGGAGCTGTTTTTT
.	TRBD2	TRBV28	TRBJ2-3	CASRDHGGEDTQYF	TGTGCCAGCAGGGACCACGGGGGGGAAGATACGCAGTATTTT
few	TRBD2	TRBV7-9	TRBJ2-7	CASSLYRSGGRDYEQYF	TGTGCCAGCAGCTTATACCGGTCGGGCGGGAGGGATTACGAGCAGTACTTC
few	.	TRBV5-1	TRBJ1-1	CASSLALRGSNTEAFF	TGCGCCAGCAGCTTGGCCTTGAGGGGCTCGAACACTGAAGCTTTCTTT
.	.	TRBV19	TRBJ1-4	CASNSQGEKLFF	TGTGCGAGTAACAGCCAGGGAGAAAAACTGTTTTTT
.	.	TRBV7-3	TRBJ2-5	CASSYQPGTSVGAQYF	TGTGCCAGCAGTTATCAACCCGGGACCTCCGTTGGGGCCCAGTACTTC
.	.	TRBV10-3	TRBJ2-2	CAIPGGSGSNTGELFF	TGTGCCATACCAGGGGGAAGCGGGAGCAACACCGGGGAGCTGTTTTTT
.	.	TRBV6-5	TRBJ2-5	CASSGGSLGEETQYF	TGTGCCAGCAGCGGCGGGTCGTTGGGAGAAGAGACCCAGTACTTC
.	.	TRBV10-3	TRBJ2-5	CAVKSGSGQETQYF	TGTGCCGTTAAAAGTGGGAGCGGACAAGAGACCCAGTACTTC
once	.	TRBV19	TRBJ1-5	CASSMGWRGSSNQPQHF	TGTGCCAGTAGCATGGGTTGGAGGGGATCTAGCAATCAGCCCCAGCATTTT